Listed here is a single T cell receptor (beta chain). The antigen is unknown. This record belongs to a study of graft-versus-host responses after intestinal transplantation. About the study: Grafts that recipients had were multivisceral, liver-intestinal, or isolated intestinal transplants. Recipients across the board were started on anti-thymocyte globulin induction, then kept on tacrolimus and steroids for around 3 years. Study-level findings and limits: Recipient marrow contained GvH clones, some of which appeared first in ileum or blood. Early post-transplant declines in HvG were associated with peak levels of circulating GvH clones.

V lost 3 bases and J lost 8, with 7 bases in between. Looked up from germline, CDR1 is LNHDA and CDR2 is SQIVND (reference sequence). This CDR3 has 12 residues. Profiling relied on immunoSEQ multiplex PCR, and the TCRdb table lists in-frame clones only, not all of them. The table lists around 95,000 clones, over 75% of them singletons. The TCR comes from a human donor who was the organ donor for an intestinal transplant. The V and J genes are TRBV19 and TRBJ1-4; no reliable D call. Sample: unstimulated CD4+ T cells sorted from spleen or lymph node cells, taken before transplant. The CDR3 DNA follows: TGTGCCAGTAGTATTTCGAACGAAAAACTGTTTTTT. Residues: CASSISNEKLFF.